These 24 T cell receptor beta chains originate from one sample sequenced in a study of T cells in Graves' hyperthyroidism and ophthalmopathy. Amplification of TCR beta CDR3 regions was performed using RNA transcripts as template. HTBI primers were employed in a first-round RT-PCR of the TCR CDR3. TCRdb itself ran the multiplex PCR reads through MiXCR, one entry per CDR3 protein. This sample has 300,000 to 350,000 distinct CDR3 sequences, with roughly 18% found just once. What was sequenced was blood. The receptor set was obtained from a woman aged 35 to 49 with Graves' ophthalmopathy.

The genes are TRBV10-3 and TRBJ2-7; D may be TRBD2 (6 bases). Germline assignment: CDR1 ENHRY and CDR2 SYGVKD. Deletions cut 7 bases from V and 3 bases from J, with 10 bases between. CDR3 length: 12 residues. The CDR3 is CAITSGDYEQYF. As DNA, the CDR3 is TGTGCCATCACGTCGGGGGACTACGAGCAGTACTTC.

This clonotype has at least ten counts. The genes are TRBV9 and TRBJ1-4, with 8 bases lining up with TRBD1. Losses at the gene ends were 4 bases for V and 8 bases for J; bases not matched to a gene: 13. The germline V gene encodes CDR1 SGDLS and CDR2 YYNGEE. The CDR3 covers 16 residues. The CDR3 spells CASSTPPGTGWEKLFF. For the CDR3, the DNA is TGTGCCAGCAGCACACCCCCTGGGACAGGTTGGGAAAAACTGTTTTTT.

There are many counts of this clonotype. The rearrangement uses TRBV6-5 and TRBJ2-2, with D possibly matching TRBD1 (5 bases). The CDR3 loop spans 15 amino acids. Between the trimmed V and J ends, which lost 1 base and 3 bases, there was a span of 9 bases. Germline values: CDR1 MNHEY, CDR2 SVGAGI. The CDR3 is CASSYWQGDTGELFF. CDR3 sequence (DNA): TGTGCCAGCAGTTACTGGCAGGGCGACACCGGGGAGCTGTTTTTT.

This clonotype was found many times. The J gene is TRBJ1-1, the V gene TRBV28; no clear D gene. Germline values: CDR1 MDHEN, CDR2 SYDVKM. Trimming removed 5 bases at V and 10 bases at J, with 20 bases between. The CDR3 extends over 14 amino acids. CDR3 in amino acids: CASSDPWEGPGAFF. DNA for the CDR3: TGTGCCAGCAGTGACCCATGGGAGGGCCCGGGAGCTTTCTTT.

This clonotype was recorded once. The V call is TRBV4-2, the J call TRBJ2-7; TRBD2 might be the D (6 bases). The ends were cut back, 0 bases at V and 2 bases at J, with 11 bases in the middle. Germline V CDR1 and CDR2: LGHNA, YNFKEQ. CDR3 length: 15 amino acids. The CDR3: CASSQEGDSAYEQYF. The CDR3 DNA sequence: TGTGCCAGCAGCCAAGAAGGGGACTCCGCCTACGAGCAGTACTTC.

In its sample, this clonotype was seen many times. V usage is TRBV30 and J usage is TRBJ1-2, with D hard to call. The CDR3 is made up of 14 amino acids. Trimming took off 0 bases at V and 6 bases at J, with 14 bases between the two ends. Per the germline V gene, CDR1 is GTSNPN and CDR2 is SVGIG (reference sequence). The CDR3 protein is CAWSVTGRGNGYTF. The DNA of the CDR3 is TGTGCCTGGAGTGTAACCGGACGAGGGAATGGCTACACCTTC.

This clonotype was found many times. The CDR3 loop is CSVEQGNTGELFF. The CDR3 coding sequence is TGCAGCGTGGAACAGGGGAACACCGGGGAGCTGTTTTTT. The gene calls are TRBV29-1 and TRBJ2-2; possible D gene TRBD1, 6 bases. The CDR3 sequence is 13 residues long. Per the germline V gene, CDR1 is SQVTM and CDR2 is ANQGSEA. V was clipped by 6 bases and J by 1 base, with 9 bases between them.

This clonotype has a count of ten or more. The chain couples TRBV19 to TRBJ2-7; possible D gene TRBD1, 6 bases. CDR1 and CDR2 (germline): LNHDA, SQIVND (reference sequence). CDR3 size: 15 residues. Trimming took 4 bases from V and 0 from J, leaving 13 bases between them. The CDR3 nucleotides are TGTGCCAGTAGTACTACAGGGAGCGGCTCCTACGAGCAGTACTTC. Translating it yields CASSTTGSGSYEQYF.

V and J are TRBV6-1 and TRBJ2-2; TRBD1 might be the D (7 bases). Trimming left V 6 bases short and J 3 bases short, with 17 bases between. CDR1 MNHNS and CDR2 SASEGT come from the germline V gene. CDR3 length: 16 amino acids. This CDR3 reads CASRRGTARHTGELFF. The CDR3 region has the DNA TGTGCCAGCAGACGGGGGACAGCCAGACACACCGGGGAGCTGTTTTTT.

Many counts were recorded for this clonotype. This rearrangement joins TRBV11-2 to TRBJ2-4, with D possibly being TRBD1 (6 bases). V lost 0 bases and J 4 bases, leaving 13 bases between the germline ends. The germline V gene encodes CDR1 SGHAT and CDR2 FQNNGV. The length of the CDR3 is 16 residues. CDR3 sequence reads: CASSLEGARFKNIQYF. CDR3 nucleotides: TGTGCCAGCAGCTTAGAGGGGGCTCGTTTTAAAAACATTCAGTACTTC.

This clonotype was seen ten or more times. This chain connects TRBV28 to TRBJ2-2, with D uncertain. In germline, CDR1 is MDHEN, CDR2 SYDVKM. CDR3 length equals 15 residues. V shed 6 bases and J shed 3 bases, with 14 bases lying between them. CDR3 protein: CASRPIPSYTGELFF. CDR3 coding DNA: TGTGCCAGCAGGCCAATACCGTCATACACCGGGGAGCTGTTTTTT. Variable domain in full (rest from reference TRBV28 and TRBJ2-2): DVKVTQSSRYLVKRTGEKVFLECVQDMDHENMFWYRQDPGLGLRLIYFSYDVKMKEKGDIPEGYSVSREKKERFSLILESASTNQTSMYLCASRPIPSYTGELFFGEGSRLTVL.

This chain links TRBV7-2 with TRBJ2-7; D is ambiguous. Germline V gives CDR1 SGHTA, CDR2 FQGNSA. The CDR3 runs to 14 residues. Deletions cut 0 bases from V and 0 bases from J, with 6 bases between. CDR3 bases: TGTGCCAGCAGCTTAGCCCCAGCCTCCTACGAGCAGTACTTC. This translates into CASSLAPASYEQYF.

This clonotype was counted at least ten times. This chain joins TRBV20-1 and TRBJ1-6; 10 bases align to TRBD1. J lost 7 bases, V lost 3 bases, and 0 bases had no gene match. Germline V gene data show CDR1 as DFQATT and CDR2 as SNEGSKA (reference sequence). The CDR3 is made up of 13 amino acids. CDR3 coding DNA: TGCAGTGCTAGGGGACAGGGGAATTCACCCCTCCACTTT. It is translated as CSARGQGNSPLHF.

This clonotype has at least ten counts. The CDR3 loop reads CASSLVGTSGSNTGELFF. The CDR3 nucleotides are TGTGCCAGCAGTTTAGTAGGGACTAGCGGGAGCAACACCGGGGAGCTGTTTTTT. The chain has TRBV27 and TRBJ2-2; 14 bases fit TRBD2. The CDR3 runs to 18 residues. CDR1 is MNHEY, CDR2 SMNVEV, per germline (reference sequence). Trimming removed 2 bases from V and 2 bases from J; junction bases left unmatched: 4.

This clonotype was seen repeatedly, ten times or more. The genes are TRBV20-1 and TRBJ1-3; unclear D gene. V gave up 6 bases and J gave up 0 bases, with 6 bases separating them. CDR1 is DFQATT, CDR2 SNEGSKA, per germline (reference sequence). The CDR3 contains 12 residues. The CDR3 reads CSARSSGNTIYF. CDR3 in DNA: TGCAGTGCACGTAGCTCTGGAAACACCATATATTTT.

This clonotype was recorded many times. The junction departs from germline at one end; a sequencing error may be responsible. CDR3 sequence (DNA): TGTGCCGGCAGCGCGTTGCGTCTGAACACCGGGGAGCTGTTTTTT. This translates into CAGSALRLNTGELFF. The chain recombines TRBV28 with TRBJ2-2; no firm D call. CDR3 length equals 15 residues. The germline V gene encodes CDR1 MDHEN and CDR2 SYDVKM.

This clonotype was observed many times. V gene TRBV25-1 combines with J gene TRBJ1-1, with D possibly TRBD1 on 6 matching bases. Trimming removed 1 base from V and 5 bases from J, with 11 bases in between. The length of the CDR3 is 14 residues. Germline V gene lookup returns CDR1 MGHDK and CDR2 SYGVNS. The chain's CDR3 is CASSEWGAGTEAFF. The CDR3 DNA is TGTGCCAGCAGTGAATGGGGGGCGGGGACTGAAGCTTTCTTT.

The V call is TRBV5-1, the J call TRBJ1-1, with D hard to call. Germline CDR1 is SGHRS and CDR2 is YFSETQ. Trimming removed 3 bases from V and 9 bases from J, with 15 bases in between. The CDR3 runs to 13 residues. This chain's CDR3 is CASSSAHRTKAFF. CDR3 coding DNA: TGCGCCAGCAGCTCGGCCCACAGAACTAAAGCTTTCTTT. Filled out from reference TRBV5-1 and TRBJ1-1, the complete variable domain reads KAGVTQTPRYLIKTRGQQVTLSCSPISGHRSVSWYQQTPGQGLQFLFEYFSETQRNKGNFPGRFSGRQFSNSRSEMNVSTLELGDSALYLCASSSAHRTKAFFGQGTRLTVV.

This clonotype showed up many times. The gene calls are TRBV28 and TRBJ1-1, with D maybe TRBD1 (5 bases). This CDR3 spans 19 amino acids. V was trimmed by 3 bases and J by 2 bases, leaving 25 bases between them. Germline V gene data show CDR1 as MDHEN and CDR2 as SYDVKM. The CDR3 region has the DNA TGTGCCAGCAGTTTCCCCACCTCCATAGGACAATTCAAAAACACTGAAGCTTTCTTT. Encoded protein: CASSFPTSIGQFKNTEAFF. Based on the CDR3 plus reference TRBV28 and TRBJ1-1, the full variable domain is DVKVTQSSRYLVKRTGEKVFLECVQDMDHENMFWYRQDPGLGLRLIYFSYDVKMKEKGDIPEGYSVSREKKERFSLILESASTNQTSMYLCASSFPTSIGQFKNTEAFFGQGTRLTVV.

Many counts were recorded for this clonotype. The chain combines TRBV28 with TRBJ2-7; a weak D match, TRBD2 (5 bases). The CDR3 loop spans 16 amino acids. Germline CDR1 is MDHEN and CDR2 is SYDVKM. Deletions cut 3 bases from V and 1 base from J, with 16 bases between. The CDR3, as DNA: TGTGCCAGCAGTTTTGGCCTTAGGAGGAGGTCCTACGAGCAGTACTTC. It translates to CASSFGLRRRSYEQYF.

This clonotype has a count of ten or more. This rearrangement joins TRBV28 to TRBJ1-1; D unclear. The germline V gene has CDR1 MDHEN and CDR2 SYDVKM. There are 13 residues in the CDR3. The germline V and J ends were trimmed by 1 base and 8 bases, with 11 bases remaining between them. CDR3 in amino acids: CASSLYRTAEAFF. Written as DNA, the CDR3 is TGTGCCAGCAGTTTATACCGAACGGCAGAAGCTTTCTTT.

There are a few counts of this clonotype. The chain links TRBV9 to TRBJ2-2, with D hard to call. CDR3 length equals 14 residues. Between the trimmed V and J ends, which lost 1 base and 7 bases, there was a span of 11 bases. Germline-derived CDR1 and CDR2 are SGDLS and YYNGEE. DNA of the CDR3: TGTGCCAGCAGCGTAAAGGGTCTGGGCGGGGAGCTGTTTTTT. Translated, it gives CASSVKGLGGELFF.

This clonotype was counted between two and nine times. This sequence joins TRBV28 and TRBJ1-5, with a tentative D call TRBD1 (6 bases). The germline V and J ends were trimmed by 6 bases and 1 base, with 22 bases remaining between them. The CDR3 covers 18 residues. CDR1 MDHEN and CDR2 SYDVKM come from the germline V gene. Here the CDR3 reads CASRTQGIPTPSNQPQHF. The CDR3 region has the DNA TGTGCCAGCAGAACACAGGGAATCCCCACCCCAAGCAATCAGCCCCAGCATTTT.

At least ten counts were recorded for this clonotype. The V gene is TRBV29-1, the J gene TRBJ1-6; D ambiguous. Germline CDR1 reads SQVTM; CDR2 reads ANQGSEA. Trimming left V 7 bases short and J 7 bases short, with 11 bases between. CDR3 length: 12 amino acids. CDR3 in amino acids: CSARAANSPLHF. As DNA, the CDR3 is TGCAGCGCCCGAGCGGCAAATTCACCCCTCCACTTT.